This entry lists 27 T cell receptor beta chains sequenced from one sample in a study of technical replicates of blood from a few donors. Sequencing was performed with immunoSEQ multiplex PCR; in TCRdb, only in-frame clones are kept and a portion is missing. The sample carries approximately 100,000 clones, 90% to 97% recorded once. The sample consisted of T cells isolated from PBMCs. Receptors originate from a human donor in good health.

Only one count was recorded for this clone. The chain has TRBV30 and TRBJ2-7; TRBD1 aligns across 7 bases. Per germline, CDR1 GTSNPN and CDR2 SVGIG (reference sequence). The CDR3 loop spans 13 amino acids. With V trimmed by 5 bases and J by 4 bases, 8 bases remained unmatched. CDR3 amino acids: CAWGGQVEYEQYF. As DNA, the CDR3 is TGTGCCTGGGGCGGACAGGTGGAATACGAGCAGTACTTC.

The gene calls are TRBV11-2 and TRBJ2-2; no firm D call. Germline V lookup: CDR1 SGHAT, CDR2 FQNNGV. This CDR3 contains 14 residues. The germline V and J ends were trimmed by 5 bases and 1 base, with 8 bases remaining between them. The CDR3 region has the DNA TGTGCCAGCAGCCTCCCGAGGAACACCGGGGAGCTGTTTTTT. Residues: CASSLPRNTGELFF.

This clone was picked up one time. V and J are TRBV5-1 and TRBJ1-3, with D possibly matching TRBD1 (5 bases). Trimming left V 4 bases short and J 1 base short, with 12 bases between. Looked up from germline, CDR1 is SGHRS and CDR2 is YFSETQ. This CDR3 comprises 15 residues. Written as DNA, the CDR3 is TGCGCCAGCAGCCCCTTGGGGGGATCTGGAAACACCATATATTTT. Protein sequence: CASSPLGGSGNTIYF.

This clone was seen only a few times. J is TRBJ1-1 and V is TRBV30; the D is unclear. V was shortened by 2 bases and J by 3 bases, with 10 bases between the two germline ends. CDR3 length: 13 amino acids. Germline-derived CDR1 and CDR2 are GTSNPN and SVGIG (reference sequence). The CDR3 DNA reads TGTGCCTGGAGTTCGGGGTCGTACACTGAAGCTTTCTTT. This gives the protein CAWSSGSYTEAFF.

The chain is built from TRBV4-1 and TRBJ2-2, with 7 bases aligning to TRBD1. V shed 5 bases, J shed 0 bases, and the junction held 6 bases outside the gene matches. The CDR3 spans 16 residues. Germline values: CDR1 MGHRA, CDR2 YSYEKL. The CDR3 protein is CASSREGQSNTGELFF. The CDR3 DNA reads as TGCGCCAGCAGCAGAGAGGGACAGTCGAACACCGGGGAGCTGTTTTTT.

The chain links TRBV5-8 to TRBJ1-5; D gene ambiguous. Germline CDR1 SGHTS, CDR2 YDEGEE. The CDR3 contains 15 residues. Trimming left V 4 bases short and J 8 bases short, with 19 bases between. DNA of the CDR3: TGTGCCAGCAGCCAGACGCCTACGCCAGGTGAGCCCCAGCATTTT. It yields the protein CASSQTPTPGEPQHF.

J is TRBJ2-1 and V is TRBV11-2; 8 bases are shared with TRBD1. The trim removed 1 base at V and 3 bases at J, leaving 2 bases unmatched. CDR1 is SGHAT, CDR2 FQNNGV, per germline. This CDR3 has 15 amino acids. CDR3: CASSLGQGFYNEQFF. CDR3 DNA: TGTGCCAGCAGCTTAGGACAGGGGTTCTACAATGAGCAGTTCTTC.

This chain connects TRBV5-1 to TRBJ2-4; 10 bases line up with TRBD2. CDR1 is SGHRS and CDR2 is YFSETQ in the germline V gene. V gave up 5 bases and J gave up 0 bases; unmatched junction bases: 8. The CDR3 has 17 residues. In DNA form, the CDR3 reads TGCGCCAGCAGGGCTAGCGGGAGTGGGGGAGCCAAAAACATTCAGTACTTC. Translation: CASRASGSGGAKNIQYF.

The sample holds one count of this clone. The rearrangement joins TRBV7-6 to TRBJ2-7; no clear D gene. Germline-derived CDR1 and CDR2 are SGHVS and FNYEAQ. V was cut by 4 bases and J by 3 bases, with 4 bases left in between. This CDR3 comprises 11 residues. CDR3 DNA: TGTGCCAGCAGCTCCCACTACGAGCAGTACTTC. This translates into CASSSHYEQYF.

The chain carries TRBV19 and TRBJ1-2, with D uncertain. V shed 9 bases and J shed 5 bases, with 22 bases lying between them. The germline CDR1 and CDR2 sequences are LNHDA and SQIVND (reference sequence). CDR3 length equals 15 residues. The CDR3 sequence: CASRLQGLSGYGYTF. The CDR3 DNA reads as TGTGCCAGCAGACTCCAAGGACTCTCGGGGTATGGCTACACCTTC.

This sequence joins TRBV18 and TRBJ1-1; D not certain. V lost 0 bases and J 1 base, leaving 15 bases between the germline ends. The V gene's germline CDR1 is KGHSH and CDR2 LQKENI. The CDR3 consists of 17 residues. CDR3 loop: CASSPPNPGSRNTEAFF. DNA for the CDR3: TGTGCCAGCTCACCACCGAATCCGGGGAGTAGGAACACTGAAGCTTTCTTT. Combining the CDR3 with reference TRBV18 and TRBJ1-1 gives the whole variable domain NAGVMQNPRHLVRRRGQEARLRCSPMKGHSHVYWYRQLPEEGLKFMVYLQKENIIDESGMPKERFSAEFPKEGPSILRIQQVVRGDSAAYFCASSPPNPGSRNTEAFFGQGTRLTVV.

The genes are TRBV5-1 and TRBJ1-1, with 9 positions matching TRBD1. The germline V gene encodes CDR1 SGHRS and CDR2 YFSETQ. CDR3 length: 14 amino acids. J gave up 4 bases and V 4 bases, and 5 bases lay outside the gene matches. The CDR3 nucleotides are TGCGCCAGCAGCCGGGGACAGGGTGGCACTGAAGCTTTCTTT. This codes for CASSRGQGGTEAFF.

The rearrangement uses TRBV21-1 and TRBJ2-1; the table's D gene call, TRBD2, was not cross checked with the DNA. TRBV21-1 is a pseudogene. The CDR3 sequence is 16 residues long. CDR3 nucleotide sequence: TGTGCCAGCAGCGAATGGCTAGCGCACTCCTACAATGAGCAGTTCTTC. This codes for CASSEWLAHSYNEQFF.

The CDR3 region has the DNA TGCGCCAGCAGTCGGGACTCCAGCACAGATACGCAGTATTTT. Protein sequence: CASSRDSSTDTQYF. This chain joins TRBV10-1 and TRBJ2-3; D is perhaps TRBD2 (6 bases). Germline V gene lookup returns CDR1 WNHNN and CDR2 SYGVQD (reference sequence). The CDR3 extends over 14 amino acids. V lost 5 bases and J lost 0, with 9 bases in between.

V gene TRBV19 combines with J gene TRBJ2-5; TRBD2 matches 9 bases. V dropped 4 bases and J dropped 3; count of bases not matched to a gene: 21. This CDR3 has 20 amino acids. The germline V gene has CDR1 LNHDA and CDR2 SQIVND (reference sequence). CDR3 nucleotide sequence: TGTGCCAGTAGTAAGGCAGGCCCCAATCGATTAGCGGGGGCCGAAGAGACCCAGTACTTC. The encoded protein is CASSKAGPNRLAGAEETQYF.

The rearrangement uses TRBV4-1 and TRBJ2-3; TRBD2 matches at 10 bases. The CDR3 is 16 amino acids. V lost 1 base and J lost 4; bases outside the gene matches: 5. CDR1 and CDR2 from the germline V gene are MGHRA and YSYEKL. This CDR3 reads CASSQASGGDSDTQYF. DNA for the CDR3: TGCGCCAGCAGCCAAGCTAGCGGGGGAGATTCAGATACGCAGTATTTT.

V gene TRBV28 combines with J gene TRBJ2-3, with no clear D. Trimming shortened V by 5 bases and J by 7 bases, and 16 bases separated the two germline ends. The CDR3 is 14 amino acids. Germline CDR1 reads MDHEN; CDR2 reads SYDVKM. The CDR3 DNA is TGTGCCAGCAGTCCCCCCCCTACTACGAATACGCAGTATTTT. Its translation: CASSPPPTTNTQYF.

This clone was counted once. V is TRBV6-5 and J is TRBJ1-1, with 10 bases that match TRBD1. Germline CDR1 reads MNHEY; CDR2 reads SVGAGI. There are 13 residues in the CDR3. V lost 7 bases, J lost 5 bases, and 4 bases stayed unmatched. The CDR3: CASMADRGTEAFF. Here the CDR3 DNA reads TGTGCCAGCATGGCGGACAGGGGGACTGAAGCTTTCTTT.

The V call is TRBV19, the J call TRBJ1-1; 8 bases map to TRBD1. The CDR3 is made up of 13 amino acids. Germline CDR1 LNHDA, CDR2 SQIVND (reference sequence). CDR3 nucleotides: TGTGCGAGCAGACAGGGGACGAACACTGAAGCTTTCTTT. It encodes CASRQGTNTEAFF.

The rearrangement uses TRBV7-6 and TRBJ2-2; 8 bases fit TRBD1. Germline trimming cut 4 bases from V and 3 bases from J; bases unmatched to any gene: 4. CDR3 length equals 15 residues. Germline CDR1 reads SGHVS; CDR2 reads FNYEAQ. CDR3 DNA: TGTGCCAGCAGCTCGACAGGGGTGGACACCGGGGAGCTGTTTTTT. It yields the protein CASSSTGVDTGELFF.

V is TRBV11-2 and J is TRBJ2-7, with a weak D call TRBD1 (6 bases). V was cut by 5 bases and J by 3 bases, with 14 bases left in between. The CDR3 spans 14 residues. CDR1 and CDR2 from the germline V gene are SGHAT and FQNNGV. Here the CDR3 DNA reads TGTGCCAGCAGCCCCCGGACAGCGTTCTACGAGCAGTACTTC. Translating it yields CASSPRTAFYEQYF.

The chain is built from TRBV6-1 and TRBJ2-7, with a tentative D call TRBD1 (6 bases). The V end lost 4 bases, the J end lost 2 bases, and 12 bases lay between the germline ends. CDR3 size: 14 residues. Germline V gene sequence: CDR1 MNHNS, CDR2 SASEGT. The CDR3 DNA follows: TGTGCCAGCAGTGGTACAGGGAGCGCCTACGAGCAGTACTTC. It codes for CASSGTGSAYEQYF.

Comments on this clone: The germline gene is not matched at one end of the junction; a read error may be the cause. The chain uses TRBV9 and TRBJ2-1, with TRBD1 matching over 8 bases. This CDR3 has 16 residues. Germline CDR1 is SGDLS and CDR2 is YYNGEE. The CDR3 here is CASSGGDRRFYIEQFF. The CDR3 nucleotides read TGTGCCAGCAGCGGAGGGGACAGGCGATTTTACATTGAGCAGTTCTTC.

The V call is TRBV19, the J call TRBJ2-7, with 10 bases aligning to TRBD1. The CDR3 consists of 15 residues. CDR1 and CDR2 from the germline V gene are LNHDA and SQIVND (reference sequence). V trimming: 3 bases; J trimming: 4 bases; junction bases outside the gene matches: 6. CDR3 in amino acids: CASSIVTGGSYEQYF. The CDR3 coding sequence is TGTGCCAGTAGTATCGTGACAGGGGGCTCGTACGAGCAGTACTTC.

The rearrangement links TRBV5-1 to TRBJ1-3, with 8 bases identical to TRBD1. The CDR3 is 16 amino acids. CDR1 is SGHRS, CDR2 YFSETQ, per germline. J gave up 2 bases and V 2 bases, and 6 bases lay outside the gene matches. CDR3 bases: TGCGCCAGCAGCTTTCAACAGGGGGTGACTGGAAACACCATATATTTT. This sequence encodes CASSFQQGVTGNTIYF.

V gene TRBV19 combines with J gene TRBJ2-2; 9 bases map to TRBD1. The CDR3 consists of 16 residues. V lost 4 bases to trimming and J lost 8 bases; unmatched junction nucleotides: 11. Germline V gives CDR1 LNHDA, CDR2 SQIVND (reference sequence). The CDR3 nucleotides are TGTGCCAGTAGTACTTCGACAGGGGGGTGGATGGGGGAGCTGTTTTTT. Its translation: CASSTSTGGWMGELFF.

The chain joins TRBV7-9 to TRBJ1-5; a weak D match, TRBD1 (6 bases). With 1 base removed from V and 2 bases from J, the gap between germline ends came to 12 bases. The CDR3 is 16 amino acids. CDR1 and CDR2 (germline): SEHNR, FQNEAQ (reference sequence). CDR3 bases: TGTGCCAGCAGCTTAGGGCAGGGGTCTGGCAATCAGCCCCAGCATTTT. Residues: CASSLGQGSGNQPQHF.